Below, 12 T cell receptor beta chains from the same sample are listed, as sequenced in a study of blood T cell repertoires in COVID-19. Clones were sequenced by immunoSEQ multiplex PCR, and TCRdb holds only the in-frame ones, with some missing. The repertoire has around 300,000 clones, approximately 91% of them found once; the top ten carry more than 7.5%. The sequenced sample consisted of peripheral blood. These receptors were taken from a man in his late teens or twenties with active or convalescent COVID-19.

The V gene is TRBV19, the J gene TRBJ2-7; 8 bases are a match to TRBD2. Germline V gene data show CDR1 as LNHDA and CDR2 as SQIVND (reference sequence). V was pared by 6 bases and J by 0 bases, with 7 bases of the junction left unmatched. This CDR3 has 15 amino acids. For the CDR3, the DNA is TGTGCCAGTAGCCCCGGGGGGGCTAACTCCTACGAGCAGTACTTC. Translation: CASSPGGANSYEQYF.

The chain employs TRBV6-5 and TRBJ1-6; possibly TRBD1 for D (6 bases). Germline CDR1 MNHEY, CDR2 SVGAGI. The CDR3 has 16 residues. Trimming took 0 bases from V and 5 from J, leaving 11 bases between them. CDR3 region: CASSYSDRRHNSPLHF. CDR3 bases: TGTGCCAGCAGTTACTCGGACAGACGGCATAATTCACCCCTCCACTTT.

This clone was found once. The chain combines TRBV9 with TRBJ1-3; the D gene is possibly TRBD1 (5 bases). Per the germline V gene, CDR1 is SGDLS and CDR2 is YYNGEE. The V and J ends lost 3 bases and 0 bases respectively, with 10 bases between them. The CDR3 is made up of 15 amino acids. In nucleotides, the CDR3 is TGTGCCAGCAGCGCTGGGGGGTACTCTGGAAACACCATATATTTT. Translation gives CASSAGGYSGNTIYF.

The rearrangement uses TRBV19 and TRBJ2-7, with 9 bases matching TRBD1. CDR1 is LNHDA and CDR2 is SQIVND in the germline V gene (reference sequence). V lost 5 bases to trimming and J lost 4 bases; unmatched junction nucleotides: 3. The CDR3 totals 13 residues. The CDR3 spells CASSLDRGYEQYF. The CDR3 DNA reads TGTGCCAGTAGTTTGGACAGGGGATACGAGCAGTACTTC.

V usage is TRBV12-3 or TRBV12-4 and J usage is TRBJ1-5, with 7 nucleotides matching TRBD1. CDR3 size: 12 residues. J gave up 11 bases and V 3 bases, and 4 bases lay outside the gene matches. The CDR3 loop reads CASSFGDRAQHF. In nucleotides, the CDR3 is TGTGCCAGCAGTTTTGGAGACAGGGCCCAGCATTTT.

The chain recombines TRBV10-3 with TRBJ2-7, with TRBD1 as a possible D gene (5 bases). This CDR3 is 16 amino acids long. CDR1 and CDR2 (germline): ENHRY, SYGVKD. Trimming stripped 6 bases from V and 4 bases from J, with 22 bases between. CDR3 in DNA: TGTGCCATCAGAGATACGAACAAGGGGCTCGTATACGAGCAGTACTTC. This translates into CAIRDTNKGLVYEQYF.

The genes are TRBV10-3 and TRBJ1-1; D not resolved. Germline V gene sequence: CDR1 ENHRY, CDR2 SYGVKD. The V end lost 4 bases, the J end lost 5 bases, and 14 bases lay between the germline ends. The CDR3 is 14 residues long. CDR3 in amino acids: CAISGGVPGTEAFF. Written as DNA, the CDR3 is TGTGCCATCAGTGGCGGGGTTCCTGGGACTGAAGCTTTCTTT.

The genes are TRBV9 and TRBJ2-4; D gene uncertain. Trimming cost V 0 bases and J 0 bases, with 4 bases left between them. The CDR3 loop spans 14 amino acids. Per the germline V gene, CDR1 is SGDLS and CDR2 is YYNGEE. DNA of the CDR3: TGTGCCAGCAGCGTAGGAGTAGCCAAAAACATTCAGTACTTC. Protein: CASSVGVAKNIQYF.

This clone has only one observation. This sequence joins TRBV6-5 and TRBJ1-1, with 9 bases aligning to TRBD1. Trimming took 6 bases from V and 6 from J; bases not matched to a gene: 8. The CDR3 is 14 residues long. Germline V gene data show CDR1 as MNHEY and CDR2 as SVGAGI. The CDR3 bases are TGTGCCAGCAGGGGAGGACAGGGGCGGGCTGAAGCTTTCTTT. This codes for CASRGGQGRAEAFF.

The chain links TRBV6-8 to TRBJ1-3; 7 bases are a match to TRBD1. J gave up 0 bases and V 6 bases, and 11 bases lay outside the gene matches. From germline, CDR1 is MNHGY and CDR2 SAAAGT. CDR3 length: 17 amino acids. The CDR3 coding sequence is TGTGCCAGCAGGGTTAAAGAGGGACAGATCTCTGGAAACACCATATATTTT. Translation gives CASRVKEGQISGNTIYF.

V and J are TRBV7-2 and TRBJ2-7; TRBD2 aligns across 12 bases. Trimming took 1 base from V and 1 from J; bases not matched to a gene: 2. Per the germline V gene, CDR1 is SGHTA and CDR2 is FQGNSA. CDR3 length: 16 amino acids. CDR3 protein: CASSLELAGGSYEQYF. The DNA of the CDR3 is TGTGCCAGCAGCTTAGAACTAGCGGGGGGTTCCTACGAGCAGTACTTC.

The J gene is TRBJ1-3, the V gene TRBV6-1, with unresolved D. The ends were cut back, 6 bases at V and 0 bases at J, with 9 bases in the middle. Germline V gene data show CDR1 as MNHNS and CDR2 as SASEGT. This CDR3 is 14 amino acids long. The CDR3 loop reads CASSPGGSGNTIYF. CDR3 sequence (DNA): TGTGCCAGCAGCCCAGGAGGCTCTGGAAACACCATATATTTT.